One and the same sample provided the 10 T cell receptor beta chains below, sequenced in a study of OX40 agonist ivuxolimab in advanced cancers. The method was immunoSEQ multiplex PCR; TCRdb's version includes in-frame clones alone and lacks a portion of them. The data contain about 70,000 clones, roughly 86% of them singletons. The sample in question was CD4+ or CD8+ T cells sorted from blood, obtained in a trial of the OX40 agonist ivuxolimab. These receptors came from an adult with an advanced solid tumor such as melanoma, head and neck, liver or kidney cancer.

This chain links TRBV7-2 with TRBJ1-5; D remains unclear. This CDR3 is 14 amino acids long. Germline lookup yields CDR1 SGHTA and CDR2 FQGNSA. V lost 5 bases and J lost 4, with 12 bases in between. The CDR3 loop reads CASSRQAVNQPQHF. The CDR3 DNA reads TGTGCCAGCAGCCGTCAGGCGGTGAATCAGCCCCAGCATTTT.

The chain employs TRBV2 and TRBJ1-2, with 8 bases identical to TRBD1. Germline CDR1 and CDR2: SNHLY and FYNNEI. CDR3 length: 16 residues. V gave up 4 bases and J gave up 4 bases; unmatched junction bases: 11. The CDR3 DNA is TGTGCCAGCAGTGGAAGGACAGGGTCCCCCTCCTATGGCTACACCTTC. Translation gives CASSGRTGSPSYGYTF.

This chain connects TRBV18 to TRBJ2-1; D remains ambiguous. V lost 2 bases, J lost 6 bases, and 8 bases lay in between. CDR3 length equals 13 residues. From germline, CDR1 is KGHSH and CDR2 LQKENI. Written as DNA, the CDR3 is TGTGCCAGCTCACCAACACAGAGCAATGAGCAGTTCTTC. Residues: CASSPTQSNEQFF.

The chain links TRBV14 to TRBJ1-2; D not resolved. Germline V CDR1 and CDR2: SGHDN, FVKESK. V gave up 4 bases and J gave up 2 bases, with 8 bases separating them. The CDR3 consists of 13 residues. For the CDR3, the DNA is TGTGCCAGCAGCCGAGAACCGAACTATGGCTACACCTTC. Residues: CASSREPNYGYTF.

V gene TRBV4-1 combines with J gene TRBJ2-5; 10 nucleotides align to TRBD1. V shed 2 bases, J shed 2 bases, and the junction held 5 bases outside the gene matches. CDR1 MGHRA and CDR2 YSYEKL come from the germline V gene. CDR3 size: 16 residues. CDR3 residues: CASSQLGQGRQETQYF. The CDR3 DNA follows: TGCGCCAGCAGCCAACTGGGACAGGGGAGGCAAGAGACCCAGTACTTC.

The chain is built from TRBV6-1 and TRBJ1-2; perhaps TRBD1 as D (5 bases). Germline V gives CDR1 MNHNS, CDR2 SASEGT. The V end lost 1 base, the J end lost 5 bases, and 14 bases lay between the germline ends. The CDR3 extends over 15 amino acids. The CDR3: CASSEGMGTMYGYTF. The CDR3 nucleotides read TGTGCCAGCAGTGAAGGGATGGGGACGATGTATGGCTACACCTTC.

The CDR3 nucleotides are TGTGCCAGCAGTCCCGGGAGGAACTATGGCTACACCTTC. Amino acids: CASSPGRNYGYTF. The rearrangement joins TRBV28 to TRBJ1-2; D not certain. Germline V gene data show CDR1 as MDHEN and CDR2 as SYDVKM. V dropped 5 bases and J dropped 2 bases, with 9 bases sitting between them. The CDR3 spans 13 residues.

V and J are TRBV18 and TRBJ2-1, with 15 positions matching TRBD2. The ends lost 0 bases at V and 12 bases at J; junction bases unmatched: 0. The germline V gene has CDR1 KGHSH and CDR2 LQKENI. The CDR3 contains 14 residues. The DNA for the CDR3 is TGTGCCAGCTCACCACCGGGACTAGCGGGGGGGCAGTTCTTC. It is translated as CASSPPGLAGGQFF.

The gene calls are TRBV7-6 and TRBJ2-7, with D unclear. The CDR3 contains 14 residues. V was clipped by 6 bases and J by 1 base, with 13 bases between them. The germline gives CDR1 SGHVS, CDR2 FNYEAQ. In nucleotides, the CDR3 is TGTGCCAGCAGTCGATTCACCCGATCCTACGAGCAGTACTTC. Translating it yields CASSRFTRSYEQYF.

V is TRBV6-5 and J is TRBJ2-3; a weak D match, TRBD2 (5 bases). The CDR3 spans 15 residues. The germline gives CDR1 MNHEY, CDR2 SVGAGI. V shed 5 bases and J shed 1 base, with 13 bases lying between them. The CDR3 spells CASSRLSGGTDTQYF. CDR3 sequence (DNA): TGTGCCAGCAGTCGTTTGAGCGGTGGCACAGATACGCAGTATTTT.